The TCR beta chain described here comes from a study of blood T cell repertoires in COVID-19. V gave up 5 bases and J gave up 0 bases, with 20 bases separating them. There are 18 residues in the CDR3. CDR1 SGHTA and CDR2 FQGNSA come from the germline V gene. Authors' processing steps: Quantification of nucleated cells was approximated via reference gene primer amplification. This table comes from immunoSEQ multiplex PCR, and its TCRdb copy is limited to in-frame clones, with some not included. That table is the source of V, J and clone size, and D and trimming were worked out from the DNA. The repertoire includes approximately 230,000 clones, 75% to 95% of them detected once, and around 2% sits in the top ten.

The sequenced sample consisted of PBMCs or T cells enriched from blood (not recorded which). This clonotype was obtained from a woman in her late teens or twenties who had recovered from COVID-19. V and J are TRBV7-2 and TRBJ1-3, with D unresolved. The DNA of the CDR3 is TGTGCCAGCAGCACGCGACGGTGGAAGAGAGGCTCTGGAAACACCATATATTTT. It codes for CASSTRRWKRGSGNTIYF.